This T cell receptor (beta chain) was sequenced for a study of liver allograft versus peripheral blood T cells. Study information: In transplanted livers, T cell receptor repertoires were compared with those found in the recipients' peripheral blood.

Using its own MiXCR run on the reads, TCRdb lists one record per CDR3 protein. Here the sample spans approximately 15,000 distinct CDR3 sequences, around 23% being singletons. The study's findings and limits: Intragraft liver T cell receptor repertoires reportedly differed from peripheral blood repertoires.

This clonotype was counted between two and nine times. Its antigen is as yet unknown. Trimming stripped 3 bases from V and 4 bases from J, with 24 bases between. Germline V gives CDR1 LNHNV, CDR2 YYDKDF (reference sequence). The CDR3 totals 19 residues. This chain links TRBV15 with TRBJ1-4; D may be TRBD1 (6 bases). The clonotype originates from a human patient who had a liver transplant. The graft donor may be the source of some T cells. In nucleotides, the CDR3 is TGTGCCACCAGCAGGGGGGACATTTGGGAAGATCCGAGTAATGAAAAACTGTTTTTT. It translates to CATSRGDIWEDPSNEKLFF.